Listed below are T cell receptor beta chains from one sample, sequenced in a study of blood T cell repertoires in COVID-19. Libraries were prepared by immunoSEQ multiplex PCR; TCRdb keeps only in-frame clonotypes and omits some of them. In the table there are tens of thousands of clones, 80% to 90% of which are singletons. Sequencing was performed on peripheral blood. The receptors stem from a human donor in a cohort sampled during active COVID-19. Each CDR3 is given with its conserved first and last residue. Fields, in order: V gene, clone size, J gene, D gene, CDR3 DNA, CDR3 protein. D genes are given only for firm matches. Clone size is shown for a subset of rows, as once, few, many or a class of expanded clone.

>TRBV5-1|.|TRBJ2-2|.
TGCGCCAGCAGCTTGGCCCTGAGTAACACCGGGGAGCTGTTTTTT
CASSLALSNTGELFF
>TRBV28|.|TRBJ1-2|.
TGTGCCAGCAGTTTAGGTCGGGGAGACTATGGCTACACCTTC
CASSLGRGDYGYTF
>TRBV28|.|TRBJ2-1|TRBD2
TGTGCCAGCAGTTTGGGGACTAGTAGGGTATACAATGAGCAGTTCTTC
CASSLGTSRVYNEQFF
>TRBV18|.|TRBJ1-6|TRBD1
TGTGCCAGCTCACGGGACAGGGCGGATTCACCCCTCCACTTT
CASSRDRADSPLHF
>TRBV6-1|.|TRBJ2-7|TRBD2
TGTGCCAGCAGTGAATCCACCCCGGCGCTAGCGGACTACGAGCAGTACTTC
CASSESTPALADYEQYF
>TRBV12-2|.|TRBJ2-4|.
TGTGCAAGTCGCATACAGGAGATCAGGGGGCAAGCCAAAAACATTCAGTACTTC
CASRIQEIRGQAKNIQYF
>TRBV18|.|TRBJ1-4|.
TGTGCCAGCTCACCACAAAGGGGTCAGCATGAAAAACTGTTTTTT
CASSPQRGQHEKLFF
>TRBV6-5|.|TRBJ2-7|.
TGTGCCAGCAGTTACTCCGGGAGGGGGCTATCCCAGTACTTC
CASSYSGRGLSQYF
>TRBV28|once|TRBJ2-7|TRBD2
TGTGCCATCAAGATAGCGGGAGTTAACTACGAGCAGTACTTC
CAIKIAGVNYEQYF
>TRBV6-6|.|TRBJ1-2|TRBD1
TGTGCCAGCAGCGGGACAGCCGCAAACTATGGCTACACCTTC
CASSGTAANYGYTF
>TRBV2|few|TRBJ2-5|TRBD2
TGTGCCAGCAGTGAATGGCGGGAGAGTGAGACCCAGTACTTC
CASSEWRESETQYF
>TRBV5-1|.|TRBJ1-2|TRBD1
TGCGCCAGCAGCCTAACAACAGGGGTCGATGGCTACACCTTC
CASSLTTGVDGYTF
>TRBV27|.|TRBJ2-1|.
TGTGCCAGCAGTTCGACAGGAGGACCTAACAATGAGCAGTTCTTC
CASSSTGGPNNEQFF
>TRBV18|once|TRBJ1-2|TRBD1
TGTGCCAGCTCACCATCACAGGGGTTGGGAAATGGCTACACCTTC
CASSPSQGLGNGYTF
>TRBV7-3|.|TRBJ2-7|TRBD1
TGTGCCAGCAGCTCGACAGGGGGCGTGGGTGAGCAGTACTTC
CASSSTGGVGEQYF
>TRBV19|once|TRBJ1-1|TRBD1
TGTGCCAGTAGTATTGGGGACAGCAAAGATGAAGCTTTCTTT
CASSIGDSKDEAFF
>TRBV30|.|TRBJ2-7|TRBD2
TGTGCCTGGAGGACGGGGACTAGCGTAACCTACGAGCAGTACTTC
CAWRTGTSVTYEQYF
>TRBV9|.|TRBJ1-2|TRBD1
TGTGCCAGCAGCTCCGGGCCGTTAGGACAGGGTGGTGGCTACACCTTC
CASSSGPLGQGGGYTF
>TRBV5-4|.|TRBJ2-4|.
TGTGCCAGCAGCTCAAAGTCTAGCGTTCGGAGCAAAAACATTCAGTACTTC
CASSSKSSVRSKNIQYF
>TRBV14|.|TRBJ1-5|TRBD1
TGTGCCAGCAGCCCACAGGGGGCTAGGCAGCCCCAGCATTTT
CASSPQGARQPQHF
>TRBV5-6|.|TRBJ2-5|TRBD2
TGTGCCAGCAGGGGACTAGCGGGGCGCCAAGAGACCCAGTACTTC
CASRGLAGRQETQYF
>TRBV15|.|TRBJ1-2|.
TGTGCCACCAGCAGAGATCGAGGGAACTATGGCTACACCTTC
CATSRDRGNYGYTF
>TRBV5-6|few|TRBJ1-2|TRBD1
TGTGCCAGCAGCCCCCCGGGACAGGGAGGAAACTATGGCTACACCTTC
CASSPPGQGGNYGYTF
>TRBV3-1/TRBV3-2|.|TRBJ2-1|.
TGTGCCAGCTCCCTGGGGGTACGGGGGATTAATGAGCAGTTCTTC
CASSLGVRGINEQFF
>TRBV6-2/TRBV6-3|.|TRBJ2-5|.
TGTGCCAGCAGTTACTCTCAGCGGTTGGGCAAGACCCAGTACTTC
CASSYSQRLGKTQYF